Listed here are 14 T cell receptor beta chains from one sample, sequenced in a study of CXCR3-negative and CXCR3-positive naive CD8 T cells. UMI-labeled 5' RACE yielded the TRB cDNA libraries. TCRdb reprocessed the 5' RACE reads and stores each CDR3 protein as one record, lacking DNA. The repertoire table contains some 50,000 distinct CDR3 sequences. Material for sequencing was naive CXCR3- CD8+ T cells from blood. Subset denoted: CD45RO-CCR7+CD27+CD95- naive CD8+ T cells lacking CXCR3 (TNR3-). These receptors were taken from a human donor in good health. Some clones in this sample may be carry-over from other donors' samples.

This sequence joins TRBV28 and TRBJ2-5; TCRdb's D gene call, TRBD2, goes unchecked for lack of DNA. This CDR3 spans 14 amino acids. Germline CDR1 MDHEN, CDR2 SYDVKM. CDR3 protein: CASSLWREGETQYF.

The V gene is TRBV29-1, the J gene TRBJ2-7; TCRdb gives TRBD1 as the D gene, but with no DNA this cannot be confirmed. Germline lookup yields CDR1 SQVTM and CDR2 ANQGSEA. The CDR3 extends over 15 amino acids. CDR3 amino acids: CSVEDAGRGRYEQYF.

The V gene is TRBV5-5, the J gene TRBJ1-1; TCRdb proposes TRBD1, but this gene call is untestable without DNA. CDR1 and CDR2 (germline): SGHKS, YYEKEE (reference sequence). This CDR3 region has 15 residues. The CDR3 spells CASSLAAGSATEAFF. The full variable domain, rest sourced from reference TRBV5-5 and TRBJ1-1, is DAGVTQSPTHLIKTRGQQVTLRCSPISGHKSVSWYQQVLGQGPQFIFQYYEKEERGRGNFPDRFSARQFPNYSSELNVNALLLGDSALYLCASSLAAGSATEAFFGQGTRLTVV.

The chain uses TRBV27 and TRBJ2-7; TCRdb designates TRBD2, a call that cannot be tested without DNA. CDR1 is MNHEY and CDR2 is SMNVEV in the germline V gene (reference sequence). The CDR3 consists of 17 residues. The CDR3 is CASSRGLAGAPSYEQYF.

The chain employs TRBV15 and TRBJ2-7; no DNA is available, so the TRBD1 call from TCRdb remains unchecked. The germline CDR1 and CDR2 sequences are LNHNV and YYDKDF (reference sequence). The CDR3 runs to 15 residues. The CDR3: CATSRRTDTTYEQYF.

This rearrangement joins TRBV4-3 to TRBJ2-7; TCRdb's D call, TRBD2, is unchecked because there is no DNA. This CDR3 spans 17 amino acids. Looked up from germline, CDR1 is LGHNA and CDR2 is YSLEER. The CDR3 protein is CASSQDLLGLDSYEQYF.

The chain carries TRBV5-1 and TRBJ2-1. CDR3 length equals 12 residues. Germline loops: CDR1 SGHRS, CDR2 YFSETQ. CDR3: CASSLPTSFPFF.

The chain is built from TRBV24-1 and TRBJ2-2; without DNA, the TCRdb call of TRBD2 cannot be checked. The germline gives CDR1 KGHDR, CDR2 SFDVKD. The CDR3 length is 15 residues. The CDR3 spells CATSGLAGGAGELFF.

This sequence joins TRBV7-6 and TRBJ2-1; checking the TCRdb D call of TRBD1 is not possible without DNA. Germline-derived CDR1 and CDR2 are SGHVS and FNYEAQ. The CDR3 sequence is 17 residues long. CDR3: CASSLAGGGKPYNEQFF.

The V and J genes are TRBV12-3 or TRBV12-4 and TRBJ1-3; TCRdb selects TRBD1, and the lack of DNA leaves this call unchecked. CDR3 size: 14 residues. CDR3 region: CASGDSPPGNTIYF.

The chain uses TRBV19 and TRBJ2-1; the TCRdb call, TRBD1, lacks DNA for checking. Per germline, CDR1 LNHDA and CDR2 SQIVND (reference sequence). The CDR3 is made up of 14 amino acids. The CDR3 loop reads CASTLPGAGNEQFF. Together with reference TRBV19 and TRBJ2-1, the CDR3 gives the full variable domain: DGGITQSPKYLFRKEGQNVTLSCEQNLNHDAMYWYRQDPGQGLRLIYYSQIVNDFQKGDIAEGYSVSREKKESFPLTVTSAQKNPTAFYLCASTLPGAGNEQFFGPGTRLTVL.

The chain recombines TRBV7-8 with TRBJ2-1. The V gene's germline CDR1 is SGHVS and CDR2 FQNEAQ. This CDR3 is built from 12 residues. Here the CDR3 reads CASSLFVDEQFF. The full variable domain, in which reference TRBV7-8 and TRBJ2-1 provide the parts outside the CDR3, is GAGVSQSPRYKVAKRGQDVALRCDPISGHVSLFWYQQALGQGPEFLTYFQNEAQLDKSGLPSDRFFAERPEGSVSTLKIQRTQQEDSAVYLCASSLFVDEQFFGPGTRLTVL.

The gene calls are TRBV28 and TRBJ2-3. This CDR3 has 14 residues. Germline V gene lookup returns CDR1 MDHEN and CDR2 SYDVKM. Here the CDR3 reads CASSLSSDTDTQYF.

This chain uses TRBV28 with TRBJ2-7; the D call from TCRdb, TRBD1, cannot be confirmed without DNA. The CDR3 is made up of 18 amino acids. The germline V gene encodes CDR1 MDHEN and CDR2 SYDVKM. CDR3 protein: CASSLSTQTGGRLDEQYF.